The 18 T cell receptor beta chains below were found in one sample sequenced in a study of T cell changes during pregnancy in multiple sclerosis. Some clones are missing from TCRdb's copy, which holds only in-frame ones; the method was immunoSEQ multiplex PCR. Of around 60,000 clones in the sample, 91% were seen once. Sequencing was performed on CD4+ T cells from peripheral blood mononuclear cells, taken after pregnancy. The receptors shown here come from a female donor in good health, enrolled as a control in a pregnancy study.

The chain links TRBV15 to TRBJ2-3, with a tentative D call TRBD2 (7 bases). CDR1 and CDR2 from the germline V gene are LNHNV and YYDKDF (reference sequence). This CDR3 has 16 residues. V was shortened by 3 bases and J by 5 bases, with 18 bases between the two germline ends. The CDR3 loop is CATSSGRRGPGDTQYF. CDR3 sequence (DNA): TGTGCCACCAGCAGTGGCAGGCGGGGGCCGGGAGATACGCAGTATTTT.

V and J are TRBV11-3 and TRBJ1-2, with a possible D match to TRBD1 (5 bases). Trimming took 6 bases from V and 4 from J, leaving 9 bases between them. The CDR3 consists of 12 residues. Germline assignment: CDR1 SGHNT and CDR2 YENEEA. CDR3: CASSSTAYGYTF. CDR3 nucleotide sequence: TGTGCCAGCAGTTCGACAGCCTATGGCTACACCTTC.

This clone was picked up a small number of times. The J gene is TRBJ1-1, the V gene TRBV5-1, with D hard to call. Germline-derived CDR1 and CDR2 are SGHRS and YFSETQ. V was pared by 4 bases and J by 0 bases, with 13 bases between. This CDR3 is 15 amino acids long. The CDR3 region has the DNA TGCGCCAGCAGCCTCCGACACAGCATGAACACTGAAGCTTTCTTT. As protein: CASSLRHSMNTEAFF.

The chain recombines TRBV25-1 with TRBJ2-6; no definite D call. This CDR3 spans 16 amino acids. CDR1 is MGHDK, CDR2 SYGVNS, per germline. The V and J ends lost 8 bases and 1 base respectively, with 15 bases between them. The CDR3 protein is CASSEWSVSGANVLTF. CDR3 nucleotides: TGTGCCAGCTCCGAGTGGTCGGTGTCTGGGGCCAACGTCCTGACTTTC.

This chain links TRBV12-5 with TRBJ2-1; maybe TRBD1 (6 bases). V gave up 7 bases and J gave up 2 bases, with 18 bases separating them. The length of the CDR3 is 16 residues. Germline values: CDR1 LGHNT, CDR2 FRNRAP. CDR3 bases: TGTGCTAGTGCCACGGACAGAGCCACTCCCTACAATGAGCAGTTCTTC. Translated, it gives CASATDRATPYNEQFF.

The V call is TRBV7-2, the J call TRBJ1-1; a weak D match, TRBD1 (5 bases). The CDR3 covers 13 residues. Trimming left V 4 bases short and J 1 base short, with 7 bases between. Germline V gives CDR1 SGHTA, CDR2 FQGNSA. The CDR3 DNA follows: TGTGCCAGCAGCTCCGGACAGAACACTGAAGCTTTCTTT. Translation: CASSSGQNTEAFF.

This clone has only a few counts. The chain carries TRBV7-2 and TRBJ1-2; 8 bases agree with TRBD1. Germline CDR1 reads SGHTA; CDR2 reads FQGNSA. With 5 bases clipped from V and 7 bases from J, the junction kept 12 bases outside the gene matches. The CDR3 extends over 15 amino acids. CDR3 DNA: TGTGCCAGCAGCACCTACAGGGGGGTGAGGGGTGGCTACACCTTC. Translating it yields CASSTYRGVRGGYTF.

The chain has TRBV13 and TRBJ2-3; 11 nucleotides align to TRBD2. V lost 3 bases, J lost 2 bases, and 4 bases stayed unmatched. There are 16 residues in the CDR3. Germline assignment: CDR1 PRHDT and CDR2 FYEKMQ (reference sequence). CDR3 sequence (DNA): TGTGCCAGCAGCTTCCCGGGACTAGCGGACACAGATACGCAGTATTTT. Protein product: CASSFPGLADTDTQYF.

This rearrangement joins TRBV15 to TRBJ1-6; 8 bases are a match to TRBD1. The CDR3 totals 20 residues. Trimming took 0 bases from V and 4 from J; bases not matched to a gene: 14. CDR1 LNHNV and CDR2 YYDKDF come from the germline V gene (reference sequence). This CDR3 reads CATSRDYRTGPFIYNSPLHF. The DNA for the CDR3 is TGTGCCACCAGCAGAGATTACCGGACAGGGCCCTTTATTTATAATTCACCCCTCCACTTT.

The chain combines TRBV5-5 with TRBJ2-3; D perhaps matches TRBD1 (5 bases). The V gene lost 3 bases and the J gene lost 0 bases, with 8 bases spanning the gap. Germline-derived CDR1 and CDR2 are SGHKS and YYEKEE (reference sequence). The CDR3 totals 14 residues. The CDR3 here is CASSSRTSTDTQYF. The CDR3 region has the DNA TGTGCCAGCAGCTCAAGGACAAGCACAGATACGCAGTATTTT.

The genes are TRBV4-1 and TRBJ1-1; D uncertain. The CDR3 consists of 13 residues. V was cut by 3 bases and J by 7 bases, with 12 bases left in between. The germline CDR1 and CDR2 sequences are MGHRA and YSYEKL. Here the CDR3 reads CASSHEDGSEAFF. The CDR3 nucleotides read TGCGCCAGCAGCCATGAGGACGGGAGTGAAGCTTTCTTT.

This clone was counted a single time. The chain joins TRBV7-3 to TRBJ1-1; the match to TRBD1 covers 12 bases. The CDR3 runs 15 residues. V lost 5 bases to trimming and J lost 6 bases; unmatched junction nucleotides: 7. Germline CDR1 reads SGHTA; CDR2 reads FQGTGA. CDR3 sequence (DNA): TGTGCCAGCAGCGAGAGGGGACAGGGGGCGTCTGAAGCTTTCTTT. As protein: CASSERGQGASEAFF.

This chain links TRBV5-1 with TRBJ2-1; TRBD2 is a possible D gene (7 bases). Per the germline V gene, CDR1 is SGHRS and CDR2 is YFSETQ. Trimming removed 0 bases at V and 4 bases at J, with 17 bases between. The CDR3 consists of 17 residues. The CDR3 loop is CASSLDFGGLNYNEQFF. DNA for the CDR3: TGCGCCAGCAGCTTGGACTTCGGGGGGCTCAATTACAATGAGCAGTTCTTC.

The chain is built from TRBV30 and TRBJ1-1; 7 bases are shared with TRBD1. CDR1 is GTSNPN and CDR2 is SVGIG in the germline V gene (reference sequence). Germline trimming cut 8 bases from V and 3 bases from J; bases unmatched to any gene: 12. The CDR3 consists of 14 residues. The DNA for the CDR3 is TGTGCCAGAAGACAGGGATCATCAGACACTGAAGCTTTCTTT. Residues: CARRQGSSDTEAFF.

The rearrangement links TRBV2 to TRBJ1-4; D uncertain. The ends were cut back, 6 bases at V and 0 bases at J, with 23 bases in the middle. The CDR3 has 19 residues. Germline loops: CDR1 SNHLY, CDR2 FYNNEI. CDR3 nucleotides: TGTGCCAGCAGGAGACCAGTTGAAGGAGGCCAAGCAACTAATGAAAAACTGTTTTTT. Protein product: CASRRPVEGGQATNEKLFF.

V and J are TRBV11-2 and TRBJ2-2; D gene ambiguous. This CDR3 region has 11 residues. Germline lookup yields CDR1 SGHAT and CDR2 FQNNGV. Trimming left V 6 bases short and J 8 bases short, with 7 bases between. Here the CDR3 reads CASRAWGELFF. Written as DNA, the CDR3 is TGTGCCAGCAGAGCATGGGGGGAGCTGTTTTTT. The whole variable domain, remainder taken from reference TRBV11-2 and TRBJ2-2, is EAGVAQSPRYKIIEKRQSVAFWCNPISGHATLYWYQQILGQGPKLLIQFQNNGVVDDSQLPKDRFSAERLKGVDSTLKIQPAKLEDSAVYLCASRAWGELFFGEGSRLTVL.

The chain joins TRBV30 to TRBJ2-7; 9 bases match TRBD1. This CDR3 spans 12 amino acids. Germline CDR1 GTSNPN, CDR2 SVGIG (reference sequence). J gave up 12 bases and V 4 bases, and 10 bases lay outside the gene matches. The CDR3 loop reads CAWTSTGTGLYF. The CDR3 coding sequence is TGTGCCTGGACCTCAACCGGGACAGGGTTGTACTTC.

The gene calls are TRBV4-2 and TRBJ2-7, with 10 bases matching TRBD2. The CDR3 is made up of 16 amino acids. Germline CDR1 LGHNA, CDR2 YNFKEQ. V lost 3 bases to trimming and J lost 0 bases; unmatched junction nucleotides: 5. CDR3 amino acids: CASSQALAGSSYEQYF. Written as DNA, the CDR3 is TGTGCCAGCAGCCAGGCACTAGCGGGGAGCTCCTACGAGCAGTACTTC.